This T cell receptor beta chain was documented in a study of CD8+ T cells in alopecia areata. The study's findings and limits: Among patients, TCR sharing was less clear than in mice, a difference possibly due in part to HLA diversity in the patient population.

In each case, RNA was isolated and then reverse transcribed into cDNA as the sequencing template. Some clones are missing from TCRdb's copy, which holds only in-frame ones; the method was immunoSEQ multiplex PCR. This repertoire shows approximately 150,000 clones, around 55% found once; its top ten account for around 4.8%. CDR1 and CDR2 (germline): MGHDK, SYGVNS. V lost 1 base, J lost 2 bases, and 8 bases lay in between. This CDR3 has 14 amino acids. In regard to this clone: What it binds is unknown.

This TCR derives from a human donor in good health. The sample consisted of CD4+ T cells sorted from blood. V usage is TRBV25-1 and J usage is TRBJ1-2; D is perhaps TRBD1 (6 bases). CDR3 bases: TGTGCCAGCAGTGAATCCGGGGGCAACTATGGCTACACCTTC. Residues: CASSESGGNYGYTF.